This T cell receptor (beta chain) was sequenced in a study of immune heterogeneity within non-small cell lung tumors. Study at large: The tumors comprised a few squamous cell carcinomas, around 10 non-squamous carcinomas and 1 not otherwise specified.

Amplifying TCR beta CDR3 involved multiplex PCR carried out with 32 V and 13 J primers. TCRdb redid the calling of the multiplex PCR reads with MiXCR, one entry per CDR3 protein. The sample holds over 25,000 distinct CDR3 sequences, 28% seen once. Findings of the study overall: Identical dominant CDR3 beta clonotypes recurred across a patient's tumor sites, together with site-unique high-frequency clones. Between one patient and another, high-frequency T-cell receptor beta clonotypes were largely distinct.

Template material comprised bulk tumor genomic DNA at 600 ng per sample. Multiple biopsies spaced far apart were taken from each primary tumor during surgery. Curative surgery was undertaken by patients, who had untreated, newly diagnosed non-small cell lung cancer. Non-small cell lung cancer patients, newly diagnosed and having surgery with curative intent, served as donors. A word on this clonotype: Its cognate antigen is unknown.

The V gene's germline CDR1 is SEHNR and CDR2 FQNEAQ (reference sequence). V lost 3 bases and J 3 bases, leaving 17 bases between the germline ends. The CDR3 contains 16 residues. The receptor was derived from a man aged 35 to 55 with non-small cell lung cancer. This sequence joins TRBV7-9 and TRBJ2-5; D is undetermined. The sequenced material came from lung tumor tissue. This CDR3 reads CASSFLGPRSKETQYF. Here the CDR3 DNA reads TGTGCCAGCAGCTTTCTCGGTCCTCGCTCAAAAGAGACCCAGTACTTC.